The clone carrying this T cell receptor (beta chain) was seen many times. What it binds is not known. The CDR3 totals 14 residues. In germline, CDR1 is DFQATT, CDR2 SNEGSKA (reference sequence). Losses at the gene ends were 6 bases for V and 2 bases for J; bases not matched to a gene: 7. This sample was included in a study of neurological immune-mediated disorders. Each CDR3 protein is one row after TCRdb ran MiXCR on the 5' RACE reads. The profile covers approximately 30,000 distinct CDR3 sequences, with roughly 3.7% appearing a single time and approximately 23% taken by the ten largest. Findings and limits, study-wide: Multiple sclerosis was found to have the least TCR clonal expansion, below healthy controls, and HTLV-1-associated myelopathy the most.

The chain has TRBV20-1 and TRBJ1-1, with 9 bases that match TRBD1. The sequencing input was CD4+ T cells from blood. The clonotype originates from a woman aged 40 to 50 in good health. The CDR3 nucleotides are TGCAGTGCGGAAAACAGGGGGCTAAACACTGAAGCTTTCTTT. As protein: CSAENRGLNTEAFF.